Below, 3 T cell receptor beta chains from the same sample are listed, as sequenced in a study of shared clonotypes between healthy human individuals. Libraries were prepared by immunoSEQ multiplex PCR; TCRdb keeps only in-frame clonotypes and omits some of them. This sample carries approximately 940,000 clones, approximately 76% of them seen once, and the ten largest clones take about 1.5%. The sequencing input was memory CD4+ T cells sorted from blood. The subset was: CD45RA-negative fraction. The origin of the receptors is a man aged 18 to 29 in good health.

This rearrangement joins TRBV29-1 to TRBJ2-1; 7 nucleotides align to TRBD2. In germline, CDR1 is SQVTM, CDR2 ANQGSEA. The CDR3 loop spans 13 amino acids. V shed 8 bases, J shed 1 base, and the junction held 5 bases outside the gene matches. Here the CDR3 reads CSSGGGSYNEQFF. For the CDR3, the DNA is TGCAGCAGTGGGGGGGGATCCTACAATGAGCAGTTCTTC.

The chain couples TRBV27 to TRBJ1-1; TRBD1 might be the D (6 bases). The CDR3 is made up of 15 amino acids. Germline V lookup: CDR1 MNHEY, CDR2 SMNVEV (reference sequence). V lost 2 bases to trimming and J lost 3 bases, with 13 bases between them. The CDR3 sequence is CASSLAGQTHTEAFF. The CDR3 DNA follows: TGTGCCAGCAGTTTAGCCGGACAGACCCACACTGAAGCTTTCTTT.

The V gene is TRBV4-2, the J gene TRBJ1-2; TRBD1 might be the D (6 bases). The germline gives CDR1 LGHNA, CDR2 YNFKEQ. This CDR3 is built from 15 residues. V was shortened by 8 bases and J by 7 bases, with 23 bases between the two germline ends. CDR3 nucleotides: TGTGCCAGCCGGAGCTTGTCGGCAGGGGAAATTGGCTACACCTTC. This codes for CASRSLSAGEIGYTF.